A selection of T cell receptor beta chains follows, all from one sample in a study of CD4 T cells in relation to SARS-CoV-2 and coronaviruses. No antigen is known for these receptors. Assay used: immunoSEQ multiplex PCR; TCRdb lists only in-frame clones, some missing. The sample has tens of thousands of clones, 70% to 85% seen once. Sequenced material: memory CD4+ T cells from PBMCs, cultured in vitro. The receptors originated from an adult with COVID-19. The CDR3 runs from the conserved cysteine through the conserved F or W. D genes are given only for firm matches. Clone size is not always given. Where it is, it says once, few, many or a class for expanded clones.

abundance	v_gene	j_gene	d_gene	CDR3aa	CDR3nt
NA	TRBV28	TRBJ1-1	TRBD1	CASSLPGGFTEAFF	TGTGCCAGCAGTTTACCAGGGGGGTTCACTGAAGCTTTCTTT
few	TRBV5-4	TRBJ2-2	NA	CASSGGGTGELFF	TGTGCCAGCAGCGGAGGGGGGACCGGGGAGCTGTTTTTT
NA	TRBV19	TRBJ2-2	NA	CASSLGFTGELFF	TGTGCCAGTAGTCTGGGTTTCACCGGGGAGCTGTTTTTT
NA	TRBV6-1	TRBJ1-2	NA	CASSDSGIGGYTF	TGTGCCAGCAGTGATTCAGGGATCGGCGGCTACACCTTC
NA	TRBV6-2/TRBV6-3	TRBJ1-5	NA	CASSYPGRQGNQPQHF	TGTGCCAGCAGTTACCCGGGGCGTCAGGGCAATCAGCCCCAGCATTTT
few	TRBV11-2	TRBJ2-3	NA	CASSGVGTSDTQYF	TGTGCCAGCAGCGGGGTTGGAACGTCGGATACGCAGTATTTT
NA	TRBV6-2/TRBV6-3	TRBJ2-7	TRBD1	CASSLTGREQYF	TGTGCCAGCAGTCTGACAGGGCGGGAGCAGTACTTC
NA	TRBV7-8	TRBJ1-5	NA	CASSLAGITTHGNQPQHF	TGTGCCAGCAGCTTAGCGGGGATAACCACACATGGCAATCAGCCCCAGCATTTT
NA	TRBV7-6	TRBJ2-2	TRBD2	CASSLVPMTSGTGELFF	TGTGCCAGCAGCTTAGTACCCATGACTAGCGGCACCGGGGAGCTGTTTTTT
NA	TRBV15	TRBJ2-7	NA	CATSRQYRDPGYEQYF	TGTGCCACCAGCAGACAGTACAGGGACCCGGGATACGAGCAGTACTTC
NA	TRBV4-1	TRBJ1-6	NA	CASSQDLSPLHF	TGCGCCAGCAGCCAAGATCTCTCACCCCTCCACTTT
few	TRBV5-1	TRBJ2-1	TRBD2	CASKRDRSYNEQFF	TGCGCCAGCAAGCGGGATAGGTCCTACAATGAGCAGTTCTTC
once	TRBV15	TRBJ1-5	NA	CATSGRDIFSNQPQHF	TGTGCCACCAGCGGCCGGGACATCTTTAGCAATCAGCCCCAGCATTTT
NA	TRBV5-1	TRBJ2-3	TRBD2	CASSQTGTRSTDTQYF	TGCGCCAGCAGCCAAACCGGGACTAGAAGCACAGATACGCAGTATTTT
NA	TRBV12-3/TRBV12-4	TRBJ1-2	NA	CASSLGAYGYTF	TGTGCCAGCAGTTTAGGAGCCTATGGCTACACCTTC
NA	TRBV4-1	TRBJ1-1	TRBD1	CASSPRQSRGQAGTEAFF	TGCGCCAGCAGCCCCCGTCAAAGCAGGGGGCAGGCGGGCACTGAAGCTTTCTTT
once	TRBV28	TRBJ1-5	TRBD1	CASSFRRGQQPQHF	TGTGCCAGCAGTTTTCGGAGGGGACAGCAGCCCCAGCATTTT
few	TRBV3-1/TRBV3-2	TRBJ2-1	NA	CASSHTTRTYNEQFF	TGTGCCAGCAGCCACACTACTCGGACCTACAATGAGCAGTTCTTC
NA	TRBV19	TRBJ2-4	NA	CASSNTGGGNIQYF	TGTGCCAGTAGTAATACAGGGGGGGGAAACATTCAGTACTTC
NA	TRBV2	TRBJ1-2	NA	CASSESQLYGYTF	TGTGCCAGCAGTGAGAGTCAGCTATATGGCTACACCTTC
NA	TRBV11-2	TRBJ1-1	TRBD1	CASSLDSGQGWNTEAFF	TGTGCCAGCAGCTTAGATTCGGGACAGGGGTGGAACACTGAAGCTTTCTTT
NA	TRBV7-2	TRBJ2-7	NA	CASSLPGLQGGYEQYF	TGTGCCAGCAGCTTACCCGGACTACAAGGTGGCTACGAGCAGTACTTC
NA	TRBV30	TRBJ1-5	TRBD1	CAWSGPGQGASQPQHF	TGTGCCTGGAGTGGCCCGGGACAGGGGGCGAGTCAGCCCCAGCATTTT
NA	TRBV30	TRBJ1-2	NA	CAWSGAGGYTF	TGTGCCTGGAGTGGTGCTGGTGGCTACACCTTC
NA	TRBV7-6	TRBJ2-7	TRBD2	CASSPLGAGGSYEQYF	TGTGCCAGCAGCCCACTGGGAGCGGGAGGATCCTACGAGCAGTACTTC
NA	TRBV28	TRBJ1-4	TRBD1	CASSRRDSSNEKLFF	TGTGCCAGCAGTCGGCGGGACAGCTCTAATGAAAAACTGTTTTTT
few	TRBV30	TRBJ1-2	NA	CAWSPTVTQGYTF	TGTGCCTGGAGTCCGACAGTGACCCAAGGCTACACCTTC
NA	TRBV6-5	TRBJ2-3	NA	CASSPQGGTQYF	TGTGCCAGCAGTCCCCAGGGGGGTACGCAGTATTTT
NA	TRBV5-1	TRBJ2-5	TRBD2	CASSLAGGPRETQYF	TGCGCCAGCAGCCTAGCGGGAGGGCCGCGGGAGACCCAGTACTTC
NA	TRBV3-1/TRBV3-2	TRBJ2-1	NA	CASSQQGGYNEQFF	TGTGCCAGCAGCCAACAGGGGGGTTACAATGAGCAGTTCTTC
NA	TRBV11-2	TRBJ2-5	NA	CASSPSIRGAQETQYF	TGTGCCAGCAGCCCAAGTATCCGGGGGGCCCAAGAGACCCAGTACTTC
NA	TRBV4-2	TRBJ2-7	TRBD1	CASSQDGQGARYEQYF	TGTGCCAGCAGCCAAGACGGACAGGGGGCTCGATACGAGCAGTACTTC
NA	TRBV7-2	TRBJ2-7	NA	CASSFDRVSYEQYF	TGTGCCAGCAGCTTTGACCGGGTGTCCTACGAGCAGTACTTC
few	TRBV19	TRBJ2-2	NA	CASTPYGTTNTGELFF	TGTGCCAGTACCCCATATGGGACAACGAACACCGGGGAGCTGTTTTTT
few	TRBV5-4	TRBJ1-2	NA	CASSLDRGASYGYTF	TGTGCCAGCAGCCTAGACAGAGGGGCCAGCTATGGCTACACCTTC
NA	TRBV6-6	TRBJ2-7	TRBD1	CASRDRVDYEQYF	TGTGCCAGCCGGGACAGGGTTGACTACGAGCAGTACTTC
once	TRBV19	TRBJ2-4	TRBD2	CASSMQREGQVKNIQYF	TGTGCCAGTAGTATGCAGCGGGAGGGCCAGGTCAAAAACATTCAGTACTTC
NA	TRBV6-6	TRBJ2-2	TRBD2	CASQPSGNTGELFF	TGTGCCAGCCAACCTAGCGGGAACACCGGGGAGCTGTTTTTT
NA	TRBV4-1	TRBJ2-7	TRBD1	CASSQERDRASYEQYF	TGCGCCAGCAGCCAAGAACGGGACAGGGCGTCCTACGAGCAGTACTTC
NA	TRBV30	TRBJ2-3	TRBD2	CAWTFWSSGKEDTQYF	TGTGCCTGGACGTTTTGGTCTAGCGGTAAAGAGGATACGCAGTATTTT
NA	TRBV11-3	TRBJ2-2	TRBD2	CASSLGTSGTGELFF	TGTGCCAGCAGCTTGGGGACTAGCGGGACCGGGGAGCTGTTTTTT
NA	TRBV14	TRBJ2-4	NA	CASSQAFVGAKNIQYF	TGTGCCAGCAGCCAAGCCTTCGTTGGGGCCAAAAACATTCAGTACTTC
NA	TRBV7-8	TRBJ2-1	NA	CASSVEGSGHNEQFF	TGTGCCAGCAGCGTAGAGGGTAGCGGACACAATGAGCAGTTCTTC
few	TRBV5-5	TRBJ1-1	NA	CASSLLQGPNTEAFF	TGTGCCAGCAGCTTGTTACAGGGACCGAACACTGAAGCTTTCTTT